The next 21 T cell receptor beta chains were all read from a single sample in a study of T cell repertoires in cytomegalovirus infection. TCRdb reprocessed the reads via MiXCR and lists one record per CDR3 protein. Of hundreds of thousands of distinct CDR3 sequences listed, 17% are singletons. Source material: PBMCs. These receptors were taken from a human donor in good health (CMV status not recorded). Some clones in this sample may be carry-over from other donors' samples.

This clonotype came up many times. This chain uses TRBV12-3 or TRBV12-4 with TRBJ2-1; D is perhaps TRBD2 (6 bases). CDR3 size: 12 residues. The ends were cut back, 3 bases at V and 12 bases at J, with 12 bases in the middle. The CDR3 protein is CASSFGGSGQFF. CDR3 bases: TGTGCCAGCAGTTTTGGAGGGTCGGGGCAGTTCTTC.

There are many counts of this clonotype. The gene calls are TRBV6-1 and TRBJ2-1, with TRBD2 matching 9 bases. Germline V gives CDR1 MNHNS, CDR2 SASEGT. The CDR3 contains 15 residues. Trimming took 5 bases from V and 12 from J; bases not matched to a gene: 14. In DNA form, the CDR3 reads TGTGCCAGCAGTCTTCCTAGCGGGGCTGTCGGCGTGCAGTTCTTC. It encodes CASSLPSGAVGVQFF.

This clonotype was observed many times. The rearrangement joins TRBV7-2 to TRBJ2-1; TRBD2 matches at 8 bases. V lost 4 bases to trimming and J lost 6 bases; unmatched junction nucleotides: 11. The CDR3 length is 16 residues. Germline assignment: CDR1 SGHTA and CDR2 FQGNSA. CDR3: CASSSSWTSLGNEQFF. The CDR3 nucleotides are TGTGCCAGCAGCTCCTCATGGACTAGCCTGGGCAATGAGCAGTTCTTC.

This clonotype was detected many times. The chain employs TRBV28 and TRBJ1-5; 7 positions match TRBD1. Germline lookup yields CDR1 MDHEN and CDR2 SYDVKM. Trimming took 7 bases from V and 7 from J; bases not matched to a gene: 10. CDR3 size: 14 residues. The CDR3 bases are TGTGCCAGCACCGACCCCAGGGGGTACCAGCCCCAGCATTTT. It encodes CASTDPRGYQPQHF.

In its sample, this clonotype was seen a few times. This chain uses TRBV7-9 with TRBJ2-5; 7 bases align to TRBD2. Germline CDR1 SEHNR, CDR2 FQNEAQ (reference sequence). This CDR3 has 15 amino acids. J gave up 4 bases and V 6 bases, and 11 bases lay outside the gene matches. CDR3 bases: TGTGCCAGCAGTCAAAGAACCGGGGAGGGAGAGACCCAGTACTTC. Translation: CASSQRTGEGETQYF. Full variable domain (rest looked up from reference TRBV7-9 and TRBJ2-5): DTGVSQNPRHKITKRGQNVTFRCDPISEHNRLYWYRQTLGQGPEFLTYFQNEAQLEKSRLLSDRFSAERPKGSFSTLEIQRTEQGDSAMYLCASSQRTGEGETQYFGPGTRLLVL.

In its sample, this clonotype was seen many times. The genes are TRBV7-2 and TRBJ2-7, with D maybe TRBD2 (6 bases). V was clipped by 8 bases and J by 0 bases, with 17 bases between them. This CDR3 is built from 15 residues. CDR1 is SGHTA and CDR2 is FQGNSA in the germline V gene. CDR3 DNA: TGTGCCAGCCGGGCGCGAGGGGACTTCTCCTACGAGCAGTACTTC. Its translation is CASRARGDFSYEQYF.

This clonotype was seen a handful of times. This chain joins TRBV6-5 and TRBJ2-3; 8 bases line up with TRBD2. The germline V gene has CDR1 MNHEY and CDR2 SVGAGI. Trimming at V came to 4 bases and at J to 6 bases, leaving 9 bases not matched to a gene. The CDR3 extends over 15 amino acids. The CDR3 loop reads CASSSQAGGGDTQYF. The CDR3 DNA is TGTGCCAGCAGTTCCCAGGCGGGGGGTGGGGATACGCAGTATTTT.

This clonotype occurred a few times. The chain is built from TRBV18 and TRBJ1-5, with unresolved D. Trimming stripped 6 bases from V and 5 bases from J, with 17 bases between. The CDR3 extends over 15 amino acids. Germline V lookup: CDR1 KGHSH, CDR2 LQKENI. The DNA for the CDR3 is TGTGCCAGCTCGCCTACAGTCTTCGGGGATCAGCCCCAGCATTTT. This codes for CASSPTVFGDQPQHF.

The rearrangement uses TRBV6-2 or TRBV6-3 and TRBJ2-7, with D perhaps matching TRBD1 (6 bases). V was pared by 1 base and J by 1 base, with 8 bases between. The CDR3 is 14 amino acids. CDR1 is MNHEY, CDR2 SVGEGT, per germline. The CDR3 DNA reads as TGTGCCAGCAGTTACTGGGGGCATTCCTACGAGCAGTACTTC. Translation: CASSYWGHSYEQYF.

This clonotype was counted at least ten times. V and J are TRBV5-4 and TRBJ2-6; D unclear. This CDR3 spans 16 amino acids. V lost 0 bases and J 0 bases, leaving 7 bases between the germline ends. Per germline, CDR1 SGHNT and CDR2 YYREEE (reference sequence). The CDR3 DNA reads as TGTGCCAGCAGCTTGGGGGCGAGCTCTGGGGCCAACGTCCTGACTTTC. This gives the protein CASSLGASSGANVLTF. The whole variable domain, remainder taken from reference TRBV5-4 and TRBJ2-6, is ETGVTQSPTHLIKTRGQQVTLRCSSQSGHNTVSWYQQALGQGPQFIFQYYREEENGRGNFPPRFSGLQFPNYSSELNVNALELDDSALYLCASSLGASSGANVLTFGAGSRLTVL.

This clonotype was observed a few times. CDR3 coding DNA: TGTGCCAGCAGTTTGCAGGTCCGATCCGAGCAGTACTTC. Protein product: CASSLQVRSEQYF. This chain uses TRBV12-3 or TRBV12-4 with TRBJ2-7, with D unclear. The CDR3 has 13 amino acids. Trimming removed 3 bases at V and 6 bases at J, with 12 bases between.

The chain is built from TRBV20-1 and TRBJ1-5; 9 bases are shared with TRBD1. V lost 1 base, J lost 2 bases, and 6 bases stayed unmatched. The CDR3 is 16 residues long. From germline, CDR1 is DFQATT and CDR2 SNEGSKA (reference sequence). CDR3: CSARGMDRGGNQPQHF. In nucleotides, the CDR3 is TGCAGTGCTAGAGGAATGGACAGGGGCGGCAATCAGCCCCAGCATTTT.

In this sample, this clonotype turned up many times. The rearrangement uses TRBV11-2 and TRBJ2-5, with no clear D. Germline assignment: CDR1 SGHAT and CDR2 FQNNGV. The CDR3 covers 14 residues. Trimming removed 4 bases at V and 2 bases at J, with 11 bases between. The DNA of the CDR3 is TGTGCCAGCAGCTCCCTCGATACTCAAGAGACCCAGTACTTC. Amino acid sequence: CASSSLDTQETQYF. Full variable domain (missing parts from reference TRBV11-2 and TRBJ2-5): EAGVAQSPRYKIIEKRQSVAFWCNPISGHATLYWYQQILGQGPKLLIQFQNNGVVDDSQLPKDRFSAERLKGVDSTLKIQPAKLEDSAVYLCASSSLDTQETQYFGPGTRLLVL.

The J gene is TRBJ2-7, the V gene TRBV6-2 or TRBV6-3, with TRBD1 matching 10 bases. The germline gives CDR1 MNHEY, CDR2 SVGEGT. The CDR3 sequence is 18 residues long. V trimming: 0 bases; J trimming: 3 bases; junction bases outside the gene matches: 11. The CDR3 region is CASSYSSRGGQGIYEQYF. CDR3 nucleotide sequence: TGTGCCAGCAGTTACTCGAGTCGTGGGGGACAGGGGATCTACGAGCAGTACTTC.

The gene calls are TRBV3-1 and TRBJ1-1; 8 bases map to TRBD1. This CDR3 has 16 amino acids. Germline CDR1 reads LGHDT; CDR2 reads YNNKEL (reference sequence). V shed 4 bases and J 3 bases; nucleotides not matched to a gene: 10. The CDR3 coding sequence is TGTGCCAGCAGCCCCCCTTACAGGGGGGCGGACACTGAAGCTTTCTTT. Its translation is CASSPPYRGADTEAFF. The full variable domain, with the rest looked up from reference TRBV3-1 and TRBJ1-1, is DTAVSQTPKYLVTQMGNDKSIKCEQNLGHDTMYWYKQDSKKFLKIMFSYNNKELIINETVPNRFSPKSPDKAHLNLHINSLELGDSAVYFCASSPPYRGADTEAFFGQGTRLTVV.

In its sample, this clonotype was seen many times. The chain links TRBV7-2 to TRBJ1-6; D might be TRBD1 (6 bases). Germline assignment: CDR1 SGHTA and CDR2 FQGNSA. The CDR3 extends over 16 amino acids. V was shortened by 5 bases and J by 3 bases, with 14 bases between the two germline ends. The chain's CDR3 is CASSLRDTDYNSPLHF. CDR3 DNA: TGTGCCAGCAGCCTCCGGGACACCGACTATAATTCACCCCTCCACTTT. The variable domain in full, completed from reference TRBV7-2 and TRBJ1-6, reads GAGVSQSPSNKVTEKGKDVELRCDPISGHTALYWYRQSLGQGLEFLIYFQGNSAPDKSGLPSDRFSAERTGGSVSTLTIQRTQQEDSAVYLCASSLRDTDYNSPLHFGNGTRLTVT.

The chain employs TRBV20-1 and TRBJ2-1; D perhaps matches TRBD2 (5 bases). The CDR3 length is 15 residues. Trimming shortened V by 6 bases and J by 5 bases, and 20 bases separated the two germline ends. Per the germline V gene, CDR1 is DFQATT and CDR2 is SNEGSKA (reference sequence). CDR3 sequence (DNA): TGCAGTGCAGACGGCTCGGGGAGCGGCCACAATGAGCAGTTCTTC. The encoded protein is CSADGSGSGHNEQFF.

Details on this clonotype: A much larger clone is a single base away; this may be a read error. The chain carries TRBV5-1 and TRBJ2-2; D gene uncertain. The length of the CDR3 is 15 residues. V was clipped by 0 bases and J by 1 base, with 7 bases between them. Per germline, CDR1 SGHRS and CDR2 YFSETQ. This CDR3 is CASSLDSQNTGELFF. The CDR3 DNA follows: TGCGCCAGCAGCTTGGACAGCCAGAACACCGGGGAGCTGTTTTTT.

About this clonotype: With a much larger clone just one base away, this may be a read error. V usage is TRBV6-1 and J usage is TRBJ2-2, with 7 bases lining up with TRBD1. The CDR3 consists of 15 residues. Germline-derived CDR1 and CDR2 are MNHNS and SASEGT. CDR3 DNA sequence: TGTGCCAGCAGTCCGACAGGGTCGAACAACGGGGAGCTGTTTTTT. It yields the protein CASSPTGSNNGELFF.

In its sample, this clonotype was seen many times. For the CDR3, the DNA is TGTGCCAGCAGTTACTCGATACTTCTAGCGGGGGCAAATAGTAGCTCCTACAATGAGCAGTTCTTC. This sequence encodes CASSYSILLAGANSSSYNEQFF. The V gene is TRBV6-5, the J gene TRBJ2-1; 10 bases map to TRBD2. The junction had 17 bases not matched to a gene; V was cut back by 0 bases and J by 0 bases. The CDR3 sequence is 22 residues long. CDR1 is MNHEY and CDR2 is SVGAGI in the germline V gene.

The chain couples TRBV7-9 to TRBJ2-1; D call uncertain. The length of the CDR3 is 13 residues. V was shortened by 10 bases and J by 1 base, with 11 bases between the two germline ends. Germline-derived CDR1 and CDR2 are SEHNR and FQNEAQ (reference sequence). The CDR3 sequence is CATSGPSYNEQFF. CDR3 in DNA: TGTGCCACCTCGGGTCCTTCCTACAATGAGCAGTTCTTC.